This TCR beta chain was identified in a study of cytomegalovirus exposure and HLA in healthy donors. Germline lookup yields CDR1 SGHNT and CDR2 YENEEA. Trimming cost V 8 bases and J 6 bases; bases outside gene matches: 21. The CDR3 consists of 17 residues. It was with 60 Vbeta and 13 Jbeta primers that the PCR ran. Measured with immunoSEQ multiplex PCR; TCRdb has only the in-frame clones, and not every one. This table has about 130,000 clones, around 80% appearing once. The sequenced sample consisted of PBMCs. The V gene is TRBV11-3, the J gene TRBJ2-7, with TRBD1 matching 8 bases. This TCR was sampled from a young man in good health and CMV-seronegative. CDR3 nucleotides: TGTGCCAGCTCCATCGGACAGGGAACTCCGGGCTACGGCGAGCAGTACTTC. Translation gives CASSIGQGTPGYGEQYF.